This T cell receptor beta chain emerged from a study of T cell repertoires in cytomegalovirus infection. Looking at the study overall: Used in the study were CMV epitopes, some recently identified and HLA-C-restricted, others well-studied and HLA-B-restricted. Matching HLA type and CMV infection were both indicated by public TCR beta signatures. Study observations and caveats: CMV-specific HLA-C-restricted TCR beta clonotypes dominated the ex vivo response. Public TCR beta family frequency separated CMV-and-HLA carriers, including in an independent cohort.

In TCRdb, the reads were re-called with MiXCR into one record per CDR3 protein. This sample has some 900,000 distinct CDR3 sequences, with 30% to 35% found just once. The CDR3 runs 16 residues. Germline CDR1 reads MDHEN; CDR2 reads SYDVKM. V was cut by 1 base and J by 9 bases, with 19 bases left in between. Worth noting for this clonotype: The antigen is unknown.

This chain uses TRBV28 with TRBJ2-1, with D perhaps matching TRBD1 (6 bases). The source was cultured CD8+ T cells from PBMCs, collected from culture after CMV antigen stimulation. This sequence originates from a human donor in good health (CMV status not recorded). Some clones in this sample may be carry-over from other donors' samples. CDR3 coding DNA: TGTGCCAGCAGTTTATCGTACAGGGTGTTCGACAGTGAGCAGTTCTTC. This translates into CASSLSYRVFDSEQFF.